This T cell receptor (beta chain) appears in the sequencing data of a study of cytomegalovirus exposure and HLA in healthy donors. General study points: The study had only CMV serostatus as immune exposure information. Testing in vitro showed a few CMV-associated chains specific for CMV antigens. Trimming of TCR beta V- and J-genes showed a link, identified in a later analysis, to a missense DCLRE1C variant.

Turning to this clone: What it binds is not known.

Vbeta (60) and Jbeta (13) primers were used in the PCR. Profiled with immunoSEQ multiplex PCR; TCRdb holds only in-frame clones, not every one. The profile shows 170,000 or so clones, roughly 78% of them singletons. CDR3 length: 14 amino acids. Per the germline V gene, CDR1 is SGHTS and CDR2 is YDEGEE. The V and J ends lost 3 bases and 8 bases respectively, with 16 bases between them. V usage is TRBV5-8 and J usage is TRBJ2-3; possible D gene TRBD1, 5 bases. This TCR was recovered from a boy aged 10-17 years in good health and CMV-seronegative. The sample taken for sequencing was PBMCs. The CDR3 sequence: CASSSGAPEGTQYF. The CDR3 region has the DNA TGTGCCAGCAGCTCTGGGGCTCCCGAAGGTACGCAGTATTTT.